A selection of T cell receptor beta chains follows, all from one sample in a study of beta chain features in type 1 diabetes. The table came from immunoSEQ multiplex PCR; TCRdb's copy has only in-frame clones and leaves some out. The repertoire has 500,000 to 650,000 clones, 9.5% to 15% of them found once; the top ten carry roughly 0.12%. The sample comprised naive CD4+ T cells from blood. The receptors shown here come from a man aged 25-45 years with type 1 diabetes. CDR3s include the opening cysteine and the closing phenylalanine or tryptophan. The D gene is left open where the match is weak. Not all rows give a size; the values are once, few, many and, for expanded clones, a class.

v_gene	j_gene	abundance	d_gene	CDR3nt	CDR3aa
TRBV7-2	TRBJ2-3	NA	NA	TGTGCCAGCAGCTTACAGCGCACAGATACGCAGTATTTT	CASSLQRTDTQYF
TRBV29-1	TRBJ1-1	NA	NA	TGCAGCGTGTGGGGGGGGAGGATGAACACTGAAGCTTTCTTT	CSVWGGRMNTEAFF
TRBV2	TRBJ2-3	few	TRBD2	TGTGCCAGCAATCGGGGGGGCCCCCGAGATACGCAGTATTTT	CASNRGGPRDTQYF
TRBV16	TRBJ1-2	NA	NA	TGTGCCAGCAGCCAATCTCAGGGTAACTATGGCTACACCTTC	CASSQSQGNYGYTF
TRBV25-1	TRBJ1-2	few	NA	TGTGCCAGCAGTGATTCATTTGACTATGGCTACACCTTC	CASSDSFDYGYTF
TRBV7-8	TRBJ2-6	NA	TRBD1	TGTGCCAGCAGCTCCCGACAGGGGAGGTTGGGTGGGGCCAACGTCCTGACTTTC	CASSSRQGRLGGANVLTF
TRBV29-1	TRBJ1-5	few	NA	TGCAGCGTCGGCCGCGGGGGCGATCAGCCCCAGCATTTT	CSVGRGGDQPQHF
TRBV28	TRBJ1-2	few	NA	TGTGCCAGCAGTTTATCAACAGCTAACTATGGCTACACCTTC	CASSLSTANYGYTF
TRBV6-5	TRBJ2-6	few	NA	TGTGCCAGCAGTTTAAACAGGGTTGGGAACGTCCTGACTTTC	CASSLNRVGNVLTF
TRBV29-1	TRBJ1-4	few	NA	TGCAGCGTTGGGCTTCAGGATAAACTGTTTTTT	CSVGLQDKLFF
TRBV27	TRBJ2-3	NA	NA	TGTGCCAGCAGCCATACTAGCAACCCAGATACGCAGTATTTT	CASSHTSNPDTQYF
TRBV7-2	TRBJ2-3	NA	NA	TGTGCCAGCAGCCTCTTTGAAGCAGATACGCAGTATTTT	CASSLFEADTQYF
TRBV7-8	TRBJ1-2	few	NA	TGTGCCAGCAGCATAACCCAGGGGTTACGGGGCTACACCTTC	CASSITQGLRGYTF
TRBV30	TRBJ2-1	NA	NA	TGTGCCTGGAGTGTGTGGCAGAAGAAATACAATGAGCAGTTCTTC	CAWSVWQKKYNEQFF
TRBV6-5	TRBJ1-1	NA	NA	TGTGCCAGCACCAAGGGGTTCGGCACTGAAGCTTTCTTT	CASTKGFGTEAFF
TRBV4-3	TRBJ2-2	NA	TRBD1	TGCGCCAGCAGCCACCCTGGACAGGGTAACTGGGGGGAGCTGTTTTTT	CASSHPGQGNWGELFF
TRBV4-3	TRBJ2-4	NA	NA	TGCGCCAGCAGCCCTCGAACCACGGGACTAGCCAAAAACATTCAGTACTTC	CASSPRTTGLAKNIQYF
TRBV9	TRBJ2-1	NA	NA	TGTGCCAGCAGCCCCCCGGGGGCCTCCTACAATGAGCAGTTCTTC	CASSPPGASYNEQFF
TRBV4-3	TRBJ2-1	NA	TRBD1	TGCGCCAGCAGCCGGACAGGGGCGATAAATGAGCAGTTCTTC	CASSRTGAINEQFF
TRBV7-9	TRBJ1-2	NA	TRBD1	TGTGCCAGCAGCTCCCACAGGGGGCCCAACTATGGCTACACCTTC	CASSSHRGPNYGYTF
TRBV6-1	TRBJ1-2	few	TRBD1	TGTGCCAGTGGACAGGGGAACTATGGCTACACCTTC	CASGQGNYGYTF
TRBV7-2	TRBJ2-4	few	TRBD1	TGTGCCAGCAGCCTAGCACCAGGACAGGGGGAAAACATTCAGTACTTC	CASSLAPGQGENIQYF